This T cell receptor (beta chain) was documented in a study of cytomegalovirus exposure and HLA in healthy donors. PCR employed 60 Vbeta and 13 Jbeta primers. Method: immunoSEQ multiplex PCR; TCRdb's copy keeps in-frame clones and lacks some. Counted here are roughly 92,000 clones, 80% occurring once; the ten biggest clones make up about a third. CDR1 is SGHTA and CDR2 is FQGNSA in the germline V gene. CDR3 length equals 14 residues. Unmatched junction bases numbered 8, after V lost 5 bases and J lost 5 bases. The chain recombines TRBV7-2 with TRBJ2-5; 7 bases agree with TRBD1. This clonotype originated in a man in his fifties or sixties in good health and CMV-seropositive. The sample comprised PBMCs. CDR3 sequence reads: CASSQGESSETQYF. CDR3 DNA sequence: TGTGCCAGCAGCCAGGGGGAGTCGAGCGAGACCCAGTACTTC.